This entry lists 11 T cell receptor beta chains sequenced from one sample in a study of cytomegalovirus exposure and HLA in healthy donors. Researchers ran the PCR with 60 Vbeta and 13 Jbeta primers. This table comes from immunoSEQ multiplex PCR, and its TCRdb copy is limited to in-frame clones, with some not included. This table holds over 130,000 clones, over 60% found once. The sample taken for sequencing was PBMCs. The source of these receptors is a man between 35 and 55 years old in good health and CMV-seronegative.

The chain joins TRBV6-6 to TRBJ1-5; D uncertain. Germline CDR1 and CDR2: MNHNY and SVGAGI (reference sequence). Trimming left V 7 bases short and J 1 base short, with 11 bases between. The CDR3 length is 14 residues. The CDR3 sequence: CASMISGSNQPQHF. As DNA, the CDR3 is TGTGCCAGCATGATCTCAGGCAGCAATCAGCCCCAGCATTTT.

The chain recombines TRBV11-3 with TRBJ2-7; tentatively, D is TRBD2 (6 bases). This CDR3 has 15 residues. From germline, CDR1 is SGHNT and CDR2 YENEEA. V was trimmed by 1 base and J by 2 bases, leaving 12 bases between them. For the CDR3, the DNA is TGTGCCAGCAGCTTAGGGTCGGGAGTCCCCTACGAGCAGTACTTC. It encodes CASSLGSGVPYEQYF.

V is TRBV13 and J is TRBJ2-2; D gene ambiguous. This CDR3 has 13 residues. Germline V gene lookup returns CDR1 PRHDT and CDR2 FYEKMQ (reference sequence). V lost 6 bases and J 2 bases, leaving 7 bases between the germline ends. The CDR3 here is CASSVGNTGELFF. The CDR3 nucleotides read TGTGCCAGCAGTGTTGGCAACACCGGGGAGCTGTTTTTT. The whole variable domain, filled in from reference TRBV13 and TRBJ2-2, reads AAGVIQSPRHLIKEKRETATLKCYPIPRHDTVYWYQQGPGQDPQFLISFYEKMQSDKGSIPDRFSAQQFSDYHSELNMSSLELGDSALYFCASSVGNTGELFFGEGSRLTVL.

The chain uses TRBV18 and TRBJ2-6, with 7 bases identical to TRBD1. With V trimmed by 3 bases and J by 0 bases, 11 bases remained unmatched. Germline lookup yields CDR1 KGHSH and CDR2 LQKENI. The CDR3 totals 19 residues. The CDR3 DNA is TGTGCCAGCTCACCGCCCGGTAGGGGGCCGACCTCTGGGGCCAACGTCCTGACTTTC. It encodes CASSPPGRGPTSGANVLTF.

This clone was counted only a few times. The CDR3 bases are TGTGCCAGCAGTTACTCGGGCAGGTTCCACTACGAGCAGTACTTC. Its translation: CASSYSGRFHYEQYF. This chain connects TRBV6-5 to TRBJ2-7, with D hard to call. Trimming shortened V by 0 bases and J by 3 bases, and 12 bases separated the two germline ends. CDR3 length: 15 amino acids. CDR1 and CDR2 from the germline V gene are MNHEY and SVGAGI.

The chain is built from TRBV2 and TRBJ2-5, with TRBD1 as a possible D gene (6 bases). The end of the DNA aligns better with TRBJ2-7, so the J call may be wrong. The CDR3 consists of 15 residues. The germline V gene encodes CDR1 SNHLY and CDR2 FYNNEI. The DNA for the CDR3 is TGTGCCAGCAGTGAAGGTCCGGACAGAGACTACGAGCAGTACTTC. Its translation is CASSEGPDRDYEQYF.

Note on this clone: The sample carries other DNA sequences with the same CDR3. The chain recombines TRBV11-3 with TRBJ2-1, with a weak D call TRBD2 (7 bases). Looked up from germline, CDR1 is SGHNT and CDR2 is YENEEA. Trimming pared 2 bases from V and 5 bases from J, leaving 13 bases between. The CDR3 is 15 residues long. The CDR3 region is CASSLHAGADNEQFF. In DNA, the CDR3 is TGTGCCAGCAGCTTACACGCGGGGGCTGACAATGAGCAGTTCTTC.

The chain recombines TRBV5-6 with TRBJ2-3, with a weak D call TRBD1 (6 bases). V was shortened by 0 bases and J by 2 bases, with 10 bases between the two germline ends. CDR3 length: 15 residues. Per the germline V gene, CDR1 is SGHDT and CDR2 is YYEEEE. This CDR3 reads CASSLGWDNTDTQYF. Here the CDR3 DNA reads TGTGCCAGCAGCTTGGGGTGGGACAACACAGATACGCAGTATTTT.

This chain joins TRBV5-6 and TRBJ1-5; D might be TRBD1 (6 bases). CDR3 length: 15 amino acids. From germline, CDR1 is SGHDT and CDR2 YYEEEE. Trimming stripped 0 bases from V and 6 bases from J, with 13 bases between. CDR3 nucleotides: TGTGCCAGCAGCTTGGGGGGGGGCTCGTTTCAGCCCCAGCATTTT. Translated, it gives CASSLGGGSFQPQHF.

The chain employs TRBV5-1 and TRBJ2-1, with TRBD2 matching 15 bases. CDR3 length: 15 residues. The germline gives CDR1 SGHRS, CDR2 YFSETQ. The J segment lost 7 bases and the V segment lost 3 bases, leaving 2 bases of the junction unmatched. The CDR3 sequence is CASSSGLAGGNEQFF. The CDR3 region has the DNA TGCGCCAGCAGCTCGGGACTAGCGGGGGGTAATGAGCAGTTCTTC. The complete variable domain, with remaining parts taken from reference TRBV5-1 and TRBJ2-1, reads KAGVTQTPRYLIKTRGQQVTLSCSPISGHRSVSWYQQTPGQGLQFLFEYFSETQRNKGNFPGRFSGRQFSNSRSEMNVSTLELGDSALYLCASSSGLAGGNEQFFGPGTRLTVL.

CDR3 bases: TGTGCCAGCAGTTACTCGGGGGGGCCCCCAGATACGCAGTATTTT. It encodes CASSYSGGPPDTQYF. V usage is TRBV6-5 and J usage is TRBJ2-3, with a possible D match to TRBD2 (7 bases). Trimming stripped 0 bases from V and 4 bases from J, with 11 bases between. The CDR3 has 15 amino acids. Germline loops: CDR1 MNHEY, CDR2 SVGAGI.